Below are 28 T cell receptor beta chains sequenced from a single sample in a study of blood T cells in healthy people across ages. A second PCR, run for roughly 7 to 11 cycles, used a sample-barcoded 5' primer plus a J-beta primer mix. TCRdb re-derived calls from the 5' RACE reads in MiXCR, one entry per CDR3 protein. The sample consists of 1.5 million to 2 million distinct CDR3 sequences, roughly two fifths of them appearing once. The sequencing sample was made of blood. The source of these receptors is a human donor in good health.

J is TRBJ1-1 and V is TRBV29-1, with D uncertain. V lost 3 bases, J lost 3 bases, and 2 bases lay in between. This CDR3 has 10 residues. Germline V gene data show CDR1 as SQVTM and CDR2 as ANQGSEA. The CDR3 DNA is TGCAGCGTTGACCACACTGAAGCTTTCTTT. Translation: CSVDHTEAFF.

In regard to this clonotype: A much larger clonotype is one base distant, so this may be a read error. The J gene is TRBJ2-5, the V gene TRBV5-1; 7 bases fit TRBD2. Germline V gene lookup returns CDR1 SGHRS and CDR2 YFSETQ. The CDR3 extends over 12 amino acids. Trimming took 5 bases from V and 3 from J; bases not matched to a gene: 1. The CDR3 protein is CASRSGKETQYF. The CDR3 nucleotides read TGCGCCAGCAGGAGCGGGAAAGAGACCCAGTACTTC. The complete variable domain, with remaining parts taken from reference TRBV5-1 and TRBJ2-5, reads KAGVTQTPRYLIKTRGQQVTLSCSPISGHRSVSWYQQTPGQGLQFLFEYFSETQRNKGNFPGRFSGRQFSNSRSEMNVSTLELGDSALYLCASRSGKETQYFGPGTRLLVL.

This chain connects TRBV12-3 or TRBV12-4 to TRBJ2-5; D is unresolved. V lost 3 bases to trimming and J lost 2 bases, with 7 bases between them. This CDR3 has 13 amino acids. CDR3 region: CASSLWQQETQYF. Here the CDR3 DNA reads TGTGCCAGCAGTTTGTGGCAACAAGAGACCCAGTACTTC.

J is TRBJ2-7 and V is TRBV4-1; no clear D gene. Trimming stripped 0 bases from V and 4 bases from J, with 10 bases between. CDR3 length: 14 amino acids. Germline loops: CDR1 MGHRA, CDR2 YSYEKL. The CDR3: CASSQEPWGYEQYF. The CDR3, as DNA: TGCGCCAGCAGCCAAGAACCTTGGGGTTACGAGCAGTACTTC.

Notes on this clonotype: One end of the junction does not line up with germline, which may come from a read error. The CDR3 protein is CASSSGLAGRTDAQYF. The CDR3 region has the DNA TGTGCCAGCAGCTCAGGACTAGCGGGGCGCACAGATGCGCAGTATTTT. J is TRBJ2-3 and V is TRBV7-3; 12 nucleotides match TRBD2. Germline CDR1 and CDR2: SGHTA and FQGTGA. This CDR3 comprises 16 residues.

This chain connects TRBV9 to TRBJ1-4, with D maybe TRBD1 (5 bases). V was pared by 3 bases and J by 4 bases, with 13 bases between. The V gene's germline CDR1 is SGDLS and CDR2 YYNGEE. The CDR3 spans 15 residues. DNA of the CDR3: TGTGCCAGCAGCGAAAGGGGTACAGTTAATGAAAAACTGTTTTTT. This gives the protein CASSERGTVNEKLFF.

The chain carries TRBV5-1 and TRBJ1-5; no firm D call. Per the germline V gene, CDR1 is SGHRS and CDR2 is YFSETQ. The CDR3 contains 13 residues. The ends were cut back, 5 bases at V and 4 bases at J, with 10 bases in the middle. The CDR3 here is CASREGPNQPQHF. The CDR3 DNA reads TGCGCCAGCAGGGAAGGGCCGAATCAGCCCCAGCATTTT.

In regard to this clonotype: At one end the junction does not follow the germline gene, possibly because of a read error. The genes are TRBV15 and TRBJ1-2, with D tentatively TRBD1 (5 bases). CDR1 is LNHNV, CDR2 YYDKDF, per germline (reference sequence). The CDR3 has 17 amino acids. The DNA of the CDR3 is TGTACCACCAGCATCAATGCCGAATTGGTGGGGGTGGATGGCTACACCTTC. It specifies CTTSINAELVGVDGYTF.

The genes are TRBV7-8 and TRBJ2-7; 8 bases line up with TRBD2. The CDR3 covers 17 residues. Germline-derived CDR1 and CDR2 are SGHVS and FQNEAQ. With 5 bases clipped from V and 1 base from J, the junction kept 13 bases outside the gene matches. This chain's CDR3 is CASSRGGPGRVSYEQYF. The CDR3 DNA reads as TGTGCCAGCAGCCGGGGGGGCCCGGGAAGGGTATCCTACGAGCAGTACTTC.

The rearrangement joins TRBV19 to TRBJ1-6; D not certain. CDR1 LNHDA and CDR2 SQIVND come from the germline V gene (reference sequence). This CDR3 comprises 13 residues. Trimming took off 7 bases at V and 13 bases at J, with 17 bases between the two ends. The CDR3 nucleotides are TGTGCCAGTACGGACGGCTTCTTGGGGCCCCTCCACTTT. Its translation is CASTDGFLGPLHF.

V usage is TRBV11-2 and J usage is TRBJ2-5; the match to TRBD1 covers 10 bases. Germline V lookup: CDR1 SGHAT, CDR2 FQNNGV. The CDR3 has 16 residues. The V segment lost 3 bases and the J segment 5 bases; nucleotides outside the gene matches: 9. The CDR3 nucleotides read TGTGCCAGCAGCTTTCCGACAGGGGGCCGGCGTGAGACCCAGTACTTC. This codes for CASSFPTGGRRETQYF.

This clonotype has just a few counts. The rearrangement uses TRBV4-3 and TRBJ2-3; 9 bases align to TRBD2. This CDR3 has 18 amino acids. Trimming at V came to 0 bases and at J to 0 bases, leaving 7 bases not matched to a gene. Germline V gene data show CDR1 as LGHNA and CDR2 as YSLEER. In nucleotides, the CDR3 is TGCGCCAGCAGCCAAGATCTGGCTAGCGGGGAGAGCACAGATACGCAGTATTTT. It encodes CASSQDLASGESTDTQYF.

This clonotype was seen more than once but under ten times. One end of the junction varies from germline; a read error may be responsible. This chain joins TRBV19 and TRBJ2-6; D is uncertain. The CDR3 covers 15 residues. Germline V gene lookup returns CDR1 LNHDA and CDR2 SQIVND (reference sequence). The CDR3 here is CTSSIVVSGANVLTF. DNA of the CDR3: TGTACCAGTAGTATAGTGGTGTCTGGGGCCAACGTCCTGACTTTC. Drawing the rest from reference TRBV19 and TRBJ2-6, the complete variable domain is DGGITQSPKYLFRKEGQNVTLSCEQNLNHDAMYWYRQDPGQGLRLIYYSQIVNDFQKGDIAEGYSVSREKKESFPLTVTSAQKNPTAFYLCTSSIVVSGANVLTFGAGSRLTVL.

CDR3 in DNA: TGCGCCAGCAGCCAAGATCCTAGCGGGGGAACAGAGACCCAGTACTTC. It encodes CASSQDPSGGTETQYF. V gene TRBV4-1 combines with J gene TRBJ2-5, with 10 bases identical to TRBD2. This CDR3 contains 16 residues. V dropped 0 bases and J dropped 4; count of bases not matched to a gene: 5. Germline V gene lookup returns CDR1 MGHRA and CDR2 YSYEKL.

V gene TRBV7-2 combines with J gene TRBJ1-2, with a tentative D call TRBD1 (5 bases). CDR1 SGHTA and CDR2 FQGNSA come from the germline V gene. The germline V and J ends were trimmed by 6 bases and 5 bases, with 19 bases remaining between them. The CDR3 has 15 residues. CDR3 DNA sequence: TGTGCCAGCAGTCCAGCTCACCAGGGATATTATGGCTACACCTTC. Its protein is CASSPAHQGYYGYTF.

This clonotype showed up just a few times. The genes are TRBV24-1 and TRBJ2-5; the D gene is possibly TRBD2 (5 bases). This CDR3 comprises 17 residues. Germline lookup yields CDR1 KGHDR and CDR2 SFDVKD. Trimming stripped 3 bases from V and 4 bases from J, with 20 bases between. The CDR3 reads CATSDRSLSSSRETQYF. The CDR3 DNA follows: TGTGCCACCAGTGATCGGTCTTTGTCTAGCTCGCGAGAGACCCAGTACTTC.

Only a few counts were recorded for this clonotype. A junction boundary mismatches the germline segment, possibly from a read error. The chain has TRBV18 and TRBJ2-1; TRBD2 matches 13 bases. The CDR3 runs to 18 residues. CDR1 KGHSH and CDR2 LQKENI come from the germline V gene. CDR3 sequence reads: CASTPGLAGILSYNEQFF. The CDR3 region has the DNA TGTGCCAGCACACCGGGACTAGCGGGGATTCTTTCCTACAATGAGCAGTTCTTC.

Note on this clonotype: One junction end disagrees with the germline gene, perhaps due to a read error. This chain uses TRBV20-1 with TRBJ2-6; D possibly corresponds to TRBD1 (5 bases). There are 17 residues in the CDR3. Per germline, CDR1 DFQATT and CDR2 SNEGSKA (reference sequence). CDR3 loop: CSARDNGTSSGANVRTF. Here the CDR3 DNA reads TGCAGTGCTAGAGATAACGGTACATCATCTGGGGCCAACGTCCGGACTTTC.

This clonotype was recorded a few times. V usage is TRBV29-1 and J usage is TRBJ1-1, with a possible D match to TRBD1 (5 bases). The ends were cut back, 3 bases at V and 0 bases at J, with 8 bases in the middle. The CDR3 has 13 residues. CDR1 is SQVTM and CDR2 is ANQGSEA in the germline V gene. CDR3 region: CSVDQGLNTEAFF. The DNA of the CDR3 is TGCAGCGTTGATCAGGGATTGAACACTGAAGCTTTCTTT.

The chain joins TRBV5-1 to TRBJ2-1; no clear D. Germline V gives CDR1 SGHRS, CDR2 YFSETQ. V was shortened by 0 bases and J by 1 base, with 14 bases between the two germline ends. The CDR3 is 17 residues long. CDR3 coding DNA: TGCGCCAGCAGCTTGGATGTACAGTCCCGATCCTACAATGAGCAGTTCTTC. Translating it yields CASSLDVQSRSYNEQFF.

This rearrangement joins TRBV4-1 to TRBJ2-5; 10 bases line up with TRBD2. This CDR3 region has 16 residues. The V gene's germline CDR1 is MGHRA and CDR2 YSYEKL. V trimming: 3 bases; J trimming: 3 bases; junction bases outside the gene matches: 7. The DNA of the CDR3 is TGCGCCAGCAGCCACTTAGCGGGGGGCCATGAAGAGACCCAGTACTTC. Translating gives CASSHLAGGHEETQYF.

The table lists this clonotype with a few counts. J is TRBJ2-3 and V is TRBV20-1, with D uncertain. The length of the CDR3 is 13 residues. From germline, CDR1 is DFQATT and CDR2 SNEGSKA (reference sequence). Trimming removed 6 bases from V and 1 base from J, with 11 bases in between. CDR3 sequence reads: CSAYPSGTDTQYF. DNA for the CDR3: TGCAGTGCCTACCCTTCAGGCACAGATACGCAGTATTTT.

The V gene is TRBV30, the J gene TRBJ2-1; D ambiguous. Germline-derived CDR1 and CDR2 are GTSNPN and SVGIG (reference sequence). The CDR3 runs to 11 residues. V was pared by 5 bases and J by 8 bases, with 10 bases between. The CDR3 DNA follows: TGTGCCTGGGGAGATAGTCATGAGCAGTTCTTC. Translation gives CAWGDSHEQFF.

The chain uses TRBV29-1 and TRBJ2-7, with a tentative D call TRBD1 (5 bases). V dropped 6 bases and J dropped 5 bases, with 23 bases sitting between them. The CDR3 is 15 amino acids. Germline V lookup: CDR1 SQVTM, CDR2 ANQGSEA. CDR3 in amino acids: CSVLPLLTAGDEQYF. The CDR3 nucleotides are TGCAGCGTCCTACCCCTGTTGACAGCCGGCGACGAGCAGTACTTC.

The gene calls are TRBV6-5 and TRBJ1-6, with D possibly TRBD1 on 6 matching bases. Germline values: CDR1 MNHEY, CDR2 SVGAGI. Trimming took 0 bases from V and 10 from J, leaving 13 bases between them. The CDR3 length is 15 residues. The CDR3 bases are TGTGCCAGCAGTTACTCCAGGGGAGTGGGATCACCCCTCCACTTT. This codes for CASSYSRGVGSPLHF.

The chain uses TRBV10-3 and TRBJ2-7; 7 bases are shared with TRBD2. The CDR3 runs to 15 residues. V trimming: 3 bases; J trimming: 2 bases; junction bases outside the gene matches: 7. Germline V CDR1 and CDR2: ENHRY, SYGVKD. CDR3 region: CAISDNPSGAYEQYF. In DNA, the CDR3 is TGTGCCATCAGTGACAATCCTAGCGGTGCCTACGAGCAGTACTTC.

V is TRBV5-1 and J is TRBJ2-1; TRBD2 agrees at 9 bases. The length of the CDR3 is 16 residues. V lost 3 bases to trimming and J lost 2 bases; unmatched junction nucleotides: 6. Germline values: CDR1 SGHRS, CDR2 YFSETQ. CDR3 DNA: TGCGCCAGCAGCTCGGGCGGGGGGGCCACCTACAATGAGCAGTTCTTC. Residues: CASSSGGGATYNEQFF. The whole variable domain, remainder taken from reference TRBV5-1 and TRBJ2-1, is KAGVTQTPRYLIKTRGQQVTLSCSPISGHRSVSWYQQTPGQGLQFLFEYFSETQRNKGNFPGRFSGRQFSNSRSEMNVSTLELGDSALYLCASSSGGGATYNEQFFGPGTRLTVL.

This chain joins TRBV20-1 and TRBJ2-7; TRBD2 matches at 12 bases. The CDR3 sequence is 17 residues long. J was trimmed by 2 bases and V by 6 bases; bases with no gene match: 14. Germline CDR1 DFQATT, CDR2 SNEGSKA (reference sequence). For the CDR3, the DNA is TGCAGTGCCGAAGATTCGACTAGCGGGGGCCTTCCCTACGAGCAGTACTTC. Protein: CSAEDSTSGGLPYEQYF.